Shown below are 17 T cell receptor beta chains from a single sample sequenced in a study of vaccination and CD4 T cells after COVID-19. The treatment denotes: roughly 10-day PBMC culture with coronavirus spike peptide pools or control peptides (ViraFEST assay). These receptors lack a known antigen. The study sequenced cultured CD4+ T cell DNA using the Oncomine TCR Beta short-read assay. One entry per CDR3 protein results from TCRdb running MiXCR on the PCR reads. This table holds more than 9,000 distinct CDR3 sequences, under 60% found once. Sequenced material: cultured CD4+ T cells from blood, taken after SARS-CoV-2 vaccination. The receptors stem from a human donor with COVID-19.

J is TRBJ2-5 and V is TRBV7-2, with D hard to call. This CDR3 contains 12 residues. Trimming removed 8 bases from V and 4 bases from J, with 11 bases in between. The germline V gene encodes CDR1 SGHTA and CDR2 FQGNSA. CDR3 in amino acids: CASGSFRETQYF. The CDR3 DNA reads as TGTGCCAGCGGCTCTTTCCGAGAGACCCAGTACTTC.

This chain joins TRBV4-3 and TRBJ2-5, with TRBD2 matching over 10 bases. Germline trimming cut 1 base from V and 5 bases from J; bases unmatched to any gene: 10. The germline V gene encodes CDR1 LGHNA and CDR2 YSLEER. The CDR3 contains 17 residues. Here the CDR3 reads CASSQGPGAGGRETQYF. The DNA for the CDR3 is TGCGCCAGCAGCCAAGGTCCCGGAGCGGGGGGGCGGGAGACCCAGTACTTC.

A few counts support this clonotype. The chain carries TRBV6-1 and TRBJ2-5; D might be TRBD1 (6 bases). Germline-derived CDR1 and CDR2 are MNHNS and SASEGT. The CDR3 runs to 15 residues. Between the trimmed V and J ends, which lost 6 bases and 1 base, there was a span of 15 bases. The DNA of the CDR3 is TGTGCCAGCAGAGGTAAGAGGACAGCCCAAGAGACCCAGTACTTC. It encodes CASRGKRTAQETQYF.

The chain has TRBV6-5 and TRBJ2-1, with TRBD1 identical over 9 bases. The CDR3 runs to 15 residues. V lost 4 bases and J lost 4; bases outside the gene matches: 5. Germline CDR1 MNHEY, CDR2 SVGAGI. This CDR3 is CASSSPGQGYNEQFF. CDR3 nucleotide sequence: TGTGCCAGCAGTTCTCCGGGACAGGGATACAATGAGCAGTTCTTC.

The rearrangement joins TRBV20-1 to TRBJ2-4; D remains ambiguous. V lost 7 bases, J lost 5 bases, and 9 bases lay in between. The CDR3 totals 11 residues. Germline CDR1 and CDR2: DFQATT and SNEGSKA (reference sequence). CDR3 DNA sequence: TGCAGTGGTGAACGACAAAACATTCAGTACTTC. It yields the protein CSGERQNIQYF.

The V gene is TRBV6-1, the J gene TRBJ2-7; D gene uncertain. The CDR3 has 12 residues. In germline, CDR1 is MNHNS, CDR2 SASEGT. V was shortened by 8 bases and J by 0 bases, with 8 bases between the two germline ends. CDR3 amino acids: CASARSSYEQYF. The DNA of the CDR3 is TGTGCCAGCGCCCGAAGCTCCTACGAGCAGTACTTC.

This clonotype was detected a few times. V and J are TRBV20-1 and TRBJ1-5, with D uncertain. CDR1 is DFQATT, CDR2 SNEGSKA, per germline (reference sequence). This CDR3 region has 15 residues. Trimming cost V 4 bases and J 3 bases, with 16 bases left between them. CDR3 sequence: CSATQGPGINQPQHF. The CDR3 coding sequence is TGCAGTGCTACCCAAGGACCAGGCATCAATCAGCCCCAGCATTTT.

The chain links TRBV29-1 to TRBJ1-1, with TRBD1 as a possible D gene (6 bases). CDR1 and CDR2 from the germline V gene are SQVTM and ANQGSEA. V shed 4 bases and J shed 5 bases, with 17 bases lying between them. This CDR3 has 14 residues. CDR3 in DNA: TGCAGCGTTGGGGGGGGGCAGGGTGGGACTGAAGCTTTCTTT. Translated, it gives CSVGGGQGGTEAFF.

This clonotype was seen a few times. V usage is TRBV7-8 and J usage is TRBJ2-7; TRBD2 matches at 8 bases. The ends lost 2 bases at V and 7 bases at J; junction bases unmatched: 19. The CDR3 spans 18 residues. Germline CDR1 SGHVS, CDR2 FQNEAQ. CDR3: CASSLRGSVTGGPGEQYF. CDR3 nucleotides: TGTGCCAGCAGCTTAAGGGGGTCCGTAACGGGGGGGCCCGGAGAGCAGTACTTC.

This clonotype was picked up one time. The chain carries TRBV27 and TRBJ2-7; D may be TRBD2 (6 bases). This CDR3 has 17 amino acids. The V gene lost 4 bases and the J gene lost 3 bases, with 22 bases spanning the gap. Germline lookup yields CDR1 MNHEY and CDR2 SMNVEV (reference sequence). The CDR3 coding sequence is TGTGCCAGCAGTTACGGTCGGGTGGGACTCACTCTCTACGAGCAGTACTTC. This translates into CASSYGRVGLTLYEQYF.

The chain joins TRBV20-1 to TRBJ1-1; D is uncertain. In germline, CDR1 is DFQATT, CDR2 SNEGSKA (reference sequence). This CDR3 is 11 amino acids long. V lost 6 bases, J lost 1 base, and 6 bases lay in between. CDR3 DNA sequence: TGCAGTGCCGCGGAGAACACTGAAGCTTTCTTT. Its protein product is CSAAENTEAFF.

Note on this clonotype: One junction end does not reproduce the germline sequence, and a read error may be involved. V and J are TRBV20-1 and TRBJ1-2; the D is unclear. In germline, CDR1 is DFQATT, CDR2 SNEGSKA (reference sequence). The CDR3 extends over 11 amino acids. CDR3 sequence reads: CSARRLAELLF. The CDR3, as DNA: TGCAGTGCTAGACGCCTGGCAGAGTTGCTCTTC.

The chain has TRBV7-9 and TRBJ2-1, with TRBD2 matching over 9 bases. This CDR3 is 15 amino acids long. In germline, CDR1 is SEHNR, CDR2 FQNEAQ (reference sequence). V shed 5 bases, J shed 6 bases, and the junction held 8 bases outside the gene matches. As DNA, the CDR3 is TGTGCCAGCAGCGCCCGCGGGGGGGAAGTCAATGAGCAGTTCTTC. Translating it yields CASSARGGEVNEQFF.

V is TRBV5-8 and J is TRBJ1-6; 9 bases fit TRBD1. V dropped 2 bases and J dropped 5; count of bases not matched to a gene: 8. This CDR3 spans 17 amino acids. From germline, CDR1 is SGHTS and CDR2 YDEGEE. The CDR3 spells CASSLWTGAIHNSPLHF. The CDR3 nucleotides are TGTGCCAGCAGCTTATGGACAGGGGCTATTCATAATTCACCCCTCCACTTT.

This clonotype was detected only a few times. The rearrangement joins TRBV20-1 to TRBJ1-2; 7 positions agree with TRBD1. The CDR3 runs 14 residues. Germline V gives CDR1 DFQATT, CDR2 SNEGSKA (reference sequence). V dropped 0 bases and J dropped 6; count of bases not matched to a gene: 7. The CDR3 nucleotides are TGCAGTGCTAGAGATGGGAGGGGGCCCAATGGCTACACCTTC. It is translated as CSARDGRGPNGYTF.

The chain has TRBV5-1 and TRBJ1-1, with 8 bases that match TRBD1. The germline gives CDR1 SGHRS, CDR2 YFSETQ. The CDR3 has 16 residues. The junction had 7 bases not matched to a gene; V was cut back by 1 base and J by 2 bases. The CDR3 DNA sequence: TGCGCCAGCAGCTTGACGAGGCAGGGGGCAAACACTGAAGCTTTCTTT. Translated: CASSLTRQGANTEAFF.

The CDR3 DNA reads TGTGCCAGCAGCCAACAGGTCGGCAGTAGCTATGGCTACACCTTC. Translation gives CASSQQVGSSYGYTF. The chain joins TRBV7-2 to TRBJ1-2; maybe TRBD1 (5 bases). From germline, CDR1 is SGHTA and CDR2 FQGNSA. V lost 5 bases, J lost 4 bases, and 17 bases lay in between. The CDR3 loop spans 15 amino acids.